The 27 T cell receptor beta chains given below trace back to one sample, sequenced in a study of response to subunit inactivated influenza vaccine. Via MiXCR, TCRdb re-called the RT-PCR reads, giving one row per CDR3 protein. The repertoire has 550,000 to 600,000 distinct CDR3 sequences, roughly 12% of them found once; the top ten carry about a tenth. Source: PBMCs from blood, taken on the day of vaccination. These TCRs come from a man aged 50 to 59 who received an inactivated influenza vaccine.

This clonotype turned up a few times. V gene TRBV7-6 combines with J gene TRBJ2-7; 7 nucleotides match TRBD1. V dropped 7 bases and J dropped 3; count of bases not matched to a gene: 9. CDR3 length: 14 residues. CDR1 is SGHVS and CDR2 is FNYEAQ in the germline V gene. CDR3 coding DNA: TGTGCCAGCAACAGCAGGGGGAAAGGCTACGAGCAGTACTTC. This codes for CASNSRGKGYEQYF.

This clonotype was counted only a few times. The chain links TRBV9 to TRBJ2-1; 15 bases map to TRBD2. Trimming cost V 4 bases and J 2 bases; bases outside gene matches: 4. Germline V lookup: CDR1 SGDLS, CDR2 YYNGEE. CDR3 length: 17 residues. In DNA, the CDR3 is TGTGCCAGCAGCATGAGGACTAGCGGGAGGGCCTACAATGAGCAGTTCTTC. It yields the protein CASSMRTSGRAYNEQFF.

This clonotype was found many times. The rearrangement uses TRBV29-1 and TRBJ1-5; 7 nucleotides align to TRBD1. CDR1 is SQVTM and CDR2 is ANQGSEA in the germline V gene. Trimming cost V 7 bases and J 6 bases; bases outside gene matches: 12. This CDR3 spans 14 amino acids. The CDR3 nucleotides are TGCAGCGCTCGGGAGGGGGCCTTCGGTCAGCCCCAGCATTTT. It encodes CSAREGAFGQPQHF.

The V and J genes are TRBV5-1 and TRBJ2-1, with TRBD2 matching 9 bases. The CDR3 sequence is 16 residues long. V shed 4 bases, J shed 3 bases, and the junction held 8 bases outside the gene matches. The germline V gene has CDR1 SGHRS and CDR2 YFSETQ. CDR3 bases: TGCGCCAGCAGCCCCCAAGCTAGCGGGAACTACAATGAGCAGTTCTTC. As protein: CASSPQASGNYNEQFF.

This clonotype was found many times. This chain uses TRBV29-1 with TRBJ2-5; TRBD1 or TRBD2 may be the D gene (5 bases each). V gave up 6 bases and J gave up 4 bases, with 15 bases separating them. Germline-derived CDR1 and CDR2 are SQVTM and ANQGSEA. The CDR3 loop spans 13 amino acids. In DNA form, the CDR3 reads TGCAGCGTCCACGGGAACAGGCGAGAGACCCAGTACTTC. Translating it yields CSVHGNRRETQYF.

This rearrangement joins TRBV20-1 to TRBJ2-1, with TRBD2 matching over 12 bases. The J segment lost 4 bases and the V segment lost 5 bases, leaving 6 bases of the junction unmatched. Germline V CDR1 and CDR2: DFQATT, SNEGSKA (reference sequence). The CDR3 is 15 residues long. The CDR3 DNA sequence: TGCAGTGCTTCTACCGGGACTAGCGGGTACAATGAGCAGTTCTTC. The encoded protein is CSASTGTSGYNEQFF.

This clonotype was picked up a small number of times. The chain links TRBV12-3 or TRBV12-4 to TRBJ2-7, with D perhaps TRBD2 (5 bases). The V gene lost 8 bases and the J gene lost 7 bases, with 12 bases spanning the gap. The length of the CDR3 is 11 residues. CDR3 bases: TGTGCCAGCTCCCCCGGGAAGGAGCAGTACTTC. As protein: CASSPGKEQYF.

This clonotype was counted between two and nine times. The gene calls are TRBV7-8 and TRBJ1-5, with D uncertain. Germline V lookup: CDR1 SGHVS, CDR2 FQNEAQ. Trimming shortened V by 5 bases and J by 2 bases, and 10 bases separated the two germline ends. CDR3 size: 14 residues. The CDR3 sequence is CASSHHGRNQPQHF. The DNA for the CDR3 is TGTGCCAGCAGCCATCACGGACGCAATCAGCCCCAGCATTTT. The entire variable domain, with the rest obtained from reference TRBV7-8 and TRBJ1-5, is as follows: GAGVSQSPRYKVAKRGQDVALRCDPISGHVSLFWYQQALGQGPEFLTYFQNEAQLDKSGLPSDRFFAERPEGSVSTLKIQRTQQEDSAVYLCASSHHGRNQPQHFGDGTRLSIL.

This clonotype was seen repeatedly, ten times or more. CDR3 DNA sequence: TGCGCCAGTTTGGGGCGGACACCCTCCTACGAGCAGTACTTC. Protein product: CASLGRTPSYEQYF. This rearrangement joins TRBV5-1 to TRBJ2-7; tentatively, D is TRBD1 (5 bases). This CDR3 is 14 amino acids long. Between the trimmed V and J ends, which lost 8 bases and 0 bases, there was a span of 15 bases. Germline-derived CDR1 and CDR2 are SGHRS and YFSETQ.

This clonotype was picked up many times. The chain has TRBV7-8 and TRBJ2-5, with TRBD2 identical over 10 bases. The ends lost 5 bases at V and 2 bases at J; junction bases unmatched: 11. CDR1 is SGHVS and CDR2 is FQNEAQ in the germline V gene. This CDR3 has 17 amino acids. The CDR3 here is CASSGSPSGRFQETQYF. The CDR3 nucleotides read TGTGCCAGCAGCGGAAGTCCTAGCGGGAGATTTCAAGAGACCCAGTACTTC.

The rearrangement joins TRBV12-3 or TRBV12-4 to TRBJ2-5, with TRBD2 identical over 9 bases. V trimming: 7 bases; J trimming: 2 bases; junction bases outside the gene matches: 11. The CDR3 has 16 residues. For the CDR3, the DNA is TGTGCCAGCATCAAAGGGAGCGGGGGGTTTCAAGAGACCCAGTACTTC. This codes for CASIKGSGGFQETQYF.

This clonotype appeared a few times. V and J are TRBV20-1 and TRBJ2-7, with 7 bases that match TRBD1. The junction had 7 bases not matched to a gene; V was cut back by 3 bases and J by 2 bases. The germline gives CDR1 DFQATT, CDR2 SNEGSKA (reference sequence). This CDR3 contains 14 residues. The chain's CDR3 is CSARGQGDPYEQYF. The CDR3 coding sequence is TGCAGTGCTAGGGGGCAGGGGGACCCCTACGAGCAGTACTTC.

This clonotype was observed a few times. V gene TRBV12-3 or TRBV12-4 combines with J gene TRBJ2-7; 11 nucleotides line up with TRBD2. The CDR3 is 14 amino acids. Trimming cost V 6 bases and J 7 bases; bases outside gene matches: 8. The CDR3 region is CASSPTSGGSEQYF. In DNA, the CDR3 is TGTGCCAGCAGCCCCACTAGCGGGGGCTCGGAGCAGTACTTC.

This sequence joins TRBV18 and TRBJ1-1; 9 positions match TRBD1. CDR1 and CDR2 from the germline V gene are KGHSH and LQKENI. V shed 6 bases, J shed 12 bases, and the junction held 8 bases outside the gene matches. The CDR3 length is 12 residues. In DNA form, the CDR3 reads TGTGCCAGCTCCCCGGGACAGGGCACAACTTTCTTT. This sequence encodes CASSPGQGTTFF.

This clonotype was seen more than once but under ten times. The rearrangement joins TRBV28 to TRBJ2-3; D is undetermined. The CDR3 is 15 residues long. Germline assignment: CDR1 MDHEN and CDR2 SYDVKM. Trimming removed 7 bases from V and 3 bases from J, with 17 bases in between. As DNA, the CDR3 is TGTGCCAGCAACCTGGACCTCGGTTCAACAGATACGCAGTATTTT. Translating gives CASNLDLGSTDTQYF.

This clonotype was observed many times. The chain has TRBV20-1 and TRBJ2-5; D may be TRBD1 or TRBD2 (5 bases each). The V gene's germline CDR1 is DFQATT and CDR2 SNEGSKA (reference sequence). The CDR3 totals 14 residues. V was cut by 4 bases and J by 5 bases, with 17 bases left in between. In DNA, the CDR3 is TGCAGTGCTATCCGACGGGGCCAGGGTGAGACCCAGTACTTC. This sequence encodes CSAIRRGQGETQYF.

This clonotype was counted many times. V usage is TRBV6-5 and J usage is TRBJ2-7; possibly TRBD1 for D (5 bases). Deletions cut 2 bases from V and 2 bases from J, with 7 bases between. The CDR3 runs to 13 residues. The V gene's germline CDR1 is MNHEY and CDR2 SVGAGI. This chain's CDR3 is CASSYPGTYEQYF. The CDR3 nucleotides read TGTGCCAGCAGTTACCCAGGGACCTACGAGCAGTACTTC.

This chain links TRBV27 with TRBJ2-7, with D perhaps assigned TRBD1 or TRBD2 (5 bases each). CDR1 is MNHEY and CDR2 is SMNVEV in the germline V gene (reference sequence). The CDR3 totals 15 residues. V lost 8 bases and J 1 base, leaving 18 bases between the germline ends. The CDR3 region has the DNA TGTGCCAGCGGACTGTCGGCAGGGAGATCCTACGAGCAGTACTTC. Its protein product is CASGLSAGRSYEQYF.

Ten or more counts support this clonotype. The J gene is TRBJ2-5, the V gene TRBV12-3 or TRBV12-4; TRBD2 matches 8 bases. J lost 7 bases, V lost 7 bases, and 14 bases had no gene match. The CDR3 has 15 amino acids. The DNA of the CDR3 is TGTGCCAGCAACCAAGGCGGGGGGCCCGCAGGGACCCAGTACTTC. Amino acids: CASNQGGGPAGTQYF.

This clonotype turned up a few times. J is TRBJ2-6 and V is TRBV6-2 or TRBV6-3; 9 nucleotides line up with TRBD2. V gave up 6 bases and J gave up 0 bases; unmatched junction bases: 6. CDR3 length equals 17 residues. Per the germline V gene, CDR1 is MNHEY and CDR2 is SVGEGT. In nucleotides, the CDR3 is TGTGCCAGCAGCCTTAGCGGGGGTATCTCTGGGGCCAACGTCCTGACTTTC. Amino acids: CASSLSGGISGANVLTF.

The chain uses TRBV28 and TRBJ1-4, with D unclear. Germline values: CDR1 MDHEN, CDR2 SYDVKM. Deletions cut 4 bases from V and 6 bases from J, with 24 bases between. The CDR3 is made up of 18 amino acids. This chain's CDR3 is CASSYRRLASGLHEKLFF. In nucleotides, the CDR3 is TGTGCCAGCAGTTACCGTCGACTTGCTTCAGGTCTGCATGAAAAACTGTTTTTT. The entire variable domain, with the rest obtained from reference TRBV28 and TRBJ1-4, is as follows: DVKVTQSSRYLVKRTGEKVFLECVQDMDHENMFWYRQDPGLGLRLIYFSYDVKMKEKGDIPEGYSVSREKKERFSLILESASTNQTSMYLCASSYRRLASGLHEKLFFGSGTQLSVL.

There are a few counts of this clonotype. The J gene is TRBJ2-2, the V gene TRBV25-1, with a weak D call TRBD1 (6 bases). Germline assignment: CDR1 MGHDK and CDR2 SYGVNS. This CDR3 has 20 residues. The germline V and J ends were trimmed by 1 base and 2 bases, with 23 bases remaining between them. CDR3: CASSECNPLTTGLNTGELFF. The CDR3 DNA follows: TGTGCCAGCAGTGAATGTAACCCACTAACCACAGGGCTCAACACCGGGGAGCTGTTTTTT.

V usage is TRBV6-5 and J usage is TRBJ2-7; 12 bases fit TRBD2. Germline trimming cut 6 bases from V and 4 bases from J; bases unmatched to any gene: 13. CDR3 length equals 17 residues. Germline V lookup: CDR1 MNHEY, CDR2 SVGAGI. As DNA, the CDR3 is TGTGCCAGCAGCCACTCTAGCGGGGGGGCCTTTGGTTACGAGCAGTACTTC. Translation: CASSHSSGGAFGYEQYF.

J is TRBJ2-3 and V is TRBV11-2, with 12 bases fitting TRBD1. This CDR3 region has 16 residues. Germline trimming cut 3 bases from V and 7 bases from J; bases unmatched to any gene: 8. Looked up from germline, CDR1 is SGHAT and CDR2 is FQNNGV. The CDR3 DNA reads as TGTGCCAGCAGCTTGACTGGGACAGGGGGCATGTATACGCAGTATTTT. Encoded protein: CASSLTGTGGMYTQYF. Looking up the rest from reference TRBV11-2 and TRBJ2-3 gives the full variable domain: EAGVAQSPRYKIIEKRQSVAFWCNPISGHATLYWYQQILGQGPKLLIQFQNNGVVDDSQLPKDRFSAERLKGVDSTLKIQPAKLEDSAVYLCASSLTGTGGMYTQYFGPGTRLTVL.

This chain uses TRBV7-6 with TRBJ1-4; unclear D gene. This CDR3 is built from 15 residues. The germline gives CDR1 SGHVS, CDR2 FNYEAQ. The germline V and J ends were trimmed by 5 bases and 7 bases, with 17 bases remaining between them. The chain's CDR3 is CASSASGQRSEKLFF. DNA of the CDR3: TGTGCCAGCAGCGCCTCGGGTCAAAGGAGTGAAAAACTGTTTTTT.

V and J are TRBV29-1 and TRBJ1-2; D is uncertain. CDR1 SQVTM and CDR2 ANQGSEA come from the germline V gene. The length of the CDR3 is 11 residues. Trimming shortened V by 5 bases and J by 4 bases, and 8 bases separated the two germline ends. The chain's CDR3 is CSVRFTYGYTF. As DNA, the CDR3 is TGCAGCGTTCGCTTCACCTATGGCTACACCTTC.

In this sample, this clonotype turned up many times. The chain recombines TRBV5-5 with TRBJ1-5; D is perhaps TRBD1 (5 bases). The CDR3 loop spans 15 amino acids. Trimming took 1 base from V and 1 from J, leaving 9 bases between them. Germline CDR1 reads SGHKS; CDR2 reads YYEKEE (reference sequence). The CDR3 protein is CASSLLGESNQPQHF. As DNA, the CDR3 is TGTGCCAGCAGCTTGTTGGGGGAGAGCAATCAGCCCCAGCATTTT.